This entry is about one T cell receptor beta chain. It has no known antigen specificity. Nothing much larger sits one base from this clone, and base qualities are not available. Ficoll-Paque density gradient centrifugation was used to isolate PBMCs. CDR1 and CDR2 are read off the germline V gene as ENHRY and SYGVKD. Here V drops 2 bases and J drops 1 base, and the junction holds 20 bases not matched to any gene. The CDR3 runs 21 amino acids, cysteine and phenylalanine included. Kept here is only the CDR3 DNA, which spans 63 bases and is read in frame from base 1. This sample was taken from a study of T-cell memory formation after mild COVID-19 (dated by TCRdb to about 2021). Regarding the complete study: Most TCR sequence clusters were specific to one of the two donors. T-cell clones expanding and contracting after mild COVID-19 in a couple of donors were tracked by longitudinal TCRalpha and TCRbeta repertoire sequencing. The cohort was made up of two young adult volunteers, one female and one male, who were previously healthy. The paper's findings and limits, for the study overall: Contracting CD4+ clones turned up mainly in the CM and EM memory subsets, whereas EMRA was where CD8+ clones were enriched. Some responding clones were detected in pre-infection memory, suggesting pre-existing cross-reactive memory T cells joined the SARS-CoV-2 response. The study included only a couple of mild cases, and larger cohorts that include severe cases with pre-infection samples were judged to be necessary. From day 15 to 85, contracting clones showed balanced CD4/CD8 phenotypes, whereas a second wave of clones that expanded from day 15 to 37 leaned towards CD4+. The second-wave clones that peaked on day 37 were not confirmed to be SARS-CoV-2 specific.

Sequencing used an Illumina NovaSeq 6000. TCRalpha and TCRbeta cDNA libraries were constructed by 5'RACE with constant-segment primers, with sample barcodes and unique molecular identifiers being introduced. RNA was extracted from every sample with Trizol reagent. Library amplification was performed in two PCR steps, and a second sample barcode and Illumina TruSeq adapters were introduced in the second step. Sequencing of the libraries was done on an Illumina NovaSeq, producing 2 x 150 bp paired-end reads. Per the original workflow: The reads were demultiplexed and collapsed into UMI-guided consensus sequences using migec v1.2.7. Using mixcr v2.1.11, UMI consensuses were aligned to TRA and TRB V and J templates and then assembled into clonotypes. Clonotypes were classified as expanded or contracted when called significant by both edgeR and NoisET, with noise models trained on biological replicates. For edgeR calls, the cutoffs were a false discovery rate-adjusted p below 0.01 and a log2 fold-change threshold of 1. As an exploratory analysis of dynamics, max-normalized trajectories of the 1000 most abundant clonotypes were examined by PCA with hierarchical clustering. Separately sequenced CD4+ and CD8+ repertoires were used to assign the CD4 or CD8 phenotype of responding clones. TCRdb cleaned the public reads at Q25 with fastp, built clones with MiXCR and kept in-frame beta chains. Rows merge per CDR3 protein into single entries with the most common DNA and genes. None of the V and J calls come from the authors' own analysis; TCRdb made them. This sample lists 400,000 or so distinct CDR3 sequences; 21% were detected once. The ten most abundant clones make up roughly an eighth of the sample.

This chain is built from TRBV10-3 and TRBJ1-1; 9 bases in the junction line up with TRBD1. This sequence originates from an adult woman who had mild COVID-19 (a few samples of this study predate the infection). The sample titles of this study are shuffled in the database, so cell type and time point are left out; the donor was told from shared clones. Sequencing was done on a sample of PBMCs or a T cell subset sorted from them (not recorded which). The DNA sequence is given as TGTGCCATCAGTGAGGGGCCGGGACAGGGCACGAAGTCGGGGAGGAACACTGAAGCTTTCTTT. Protein translation: CAISEGPGQGTKSGRNTEAFF.